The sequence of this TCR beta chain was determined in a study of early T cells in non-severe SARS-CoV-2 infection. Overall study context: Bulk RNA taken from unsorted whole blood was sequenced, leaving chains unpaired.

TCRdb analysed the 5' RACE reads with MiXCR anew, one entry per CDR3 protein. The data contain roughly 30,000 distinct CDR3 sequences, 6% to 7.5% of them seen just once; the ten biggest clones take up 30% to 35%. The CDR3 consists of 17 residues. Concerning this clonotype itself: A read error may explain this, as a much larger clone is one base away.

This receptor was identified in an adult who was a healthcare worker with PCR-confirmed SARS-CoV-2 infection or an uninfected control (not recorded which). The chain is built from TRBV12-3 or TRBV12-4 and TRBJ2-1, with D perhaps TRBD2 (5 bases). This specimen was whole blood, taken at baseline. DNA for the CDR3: TGTACCAGCAATTTCCGAGGTGGAGGCCTCTCCTACAATGAGCAGTTCTTC. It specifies CTSNFRGGGLSYNEQFF.